This T cell receptor beta chain emerged from a study of CD8 T cells in Susac syndrome. When the RNA was reverse transcribed, random hexamers were used with an input of about 0.5 to 1 ug. It was immunoSEQ multiplex PCR that amplified TCR beta CDR3 across 54 Vbeta and 13 Jbeta. TCRdb used MiXCR to reprocess the immunoSEQ multiplex PCR reads, holding one entry per CDR3 protein. The profile shows some 190,000 distinct CDR3 sequences, roughly 92% of them singletons. CD8+ and CD4+ T cells circulating in blood were sequenced for TCR beta. CDR3 length equals 15 residues. V lost 1 base, J lost 7 bases, and 16 bases lay in between. CDR1 and CDR2 (germline): GTSNPN, SVGIG (reference sequence).

This rearrangement joins TRBV30 to TRBJ2-2; D perhaps matches TRBD2 (6 bases). Sequencing was carried out using CD4+ T cells from PBMCs. This TCR was sampled from a human donor in good health. DNA for the CDR3: TGTGCCTGGAGTGGGGCGGGAATCCAGGGCGGGGAGCTGTTTTTT. This codes for CAWSGAGIQGGELFF. Full variable domain (remainder filled in from reference TRBV30 and TRBJ2-2): SQTIHQWPATLVQPVGSPLSLECTVEGTSNPNLYWYRQAAGRGLQLLFYSVGIGQISSEVPQNLSASRPQDRQFILSSKKLLLSDSGFYLCAWSGAGIQGGELFFGEGSRLTVL.